The 27 T cell receptor beta chains listed next were all sequenced from one sample in a study of breast tumors, draining lymph nodes, adjacent tissues. TCRdb used MiXCR to reprocess the multiplex PCR reads, holding one entry per CDR3 protein. The data hold about 31,000 distinct CDR3 sequences, with approximately 63% observed a single time. The sample comprised breast tumor tissue. These receptors were obtained from a female donor with breast cancer. Some clones in this sample may be carry-over from other donors' samples.

This clonotype was picked up many times. This chain joins TRBV19 and TRBJ2-1; 10 nucleotides match TRBD2. Germline lookup yields CDR1 LNHDA and CDR2 SQIVND (reference sequence). Losses at the gene ends were 10 bases for V and 8 bases for J; bases not matched to a gene: 11. The CDR3 loop spans 14 amino acids. Here the CDR3 reads CATQRGGQIDEQFF. Written as DNA, the CDR3 is TGTGCCACCCAGCGGGGGGGCCAGATAGATGAGCAGTTCTTC. The variable domain in full, completed from reference TRBV19 and TRBJ2-1, reads DGGITQSPKYLFRKEGQNVTLSCEQNLNHDAMYWYRQDPGQGLRLIYYSQIVNDFQKGDIAEGYSVSREKKESFPLTVTSAQKNPTAFYLCATQRGGQIDEQFFGPGTRLTVL.

By frequency in the sample, this clonotype is medium-sized. The chain couples TRBV29-1 to TRBJ1-2; D remains ambiguous. The CDR3 runs 11 residues. Trimming left V 6 bases short and J 6 bases short, with 11 bases between. Germline V gene data show CDR1 as SQVTM and CDR2 as ANQGSEA. The CDR3 protein is CSVSVGHGYTF. The CDR3 DNA sequence: TGCAGCGTGTCAGTTGGTCATGGCTACACCTTC.

The chain has TRBV7-4 and TRBJ2-1; 10 bases agree with TRBD1. CDR3 length: 14 amino acids. V dropped 6 bases and J dropped 7; count of bases not matched to a gene: 6. In germline, CDR1 is SGHVT, CDR2 SQSDAQ. For the CDR3, the DNA is TGTGCCAGCAGTACAGGACAGGGGGGGAATGAGCAGTTCTTC. This sequence encodes CASSTGQGGNEQFF.

V gene TRBV20-1 combines with J gene TRBJ2-7; 8 bases are shared with TRBD1. V shed 6 bases and J 4 bases; nucleotides not matched to a gene: 8. This CDR3 region has 13 residues. Germline CDR1 and CDR2: DFQATT and SNEGSKA (reference sequence). The CDR3: CSATDRGRYEQYF. The CDR3, as DNA: TGCAGTGCGACAGACAGGGGTCGGTACGAGCAGTACTTC.

This clonotype has at least ten counts. J is TRBJ2-2 and V is TRBV12-3 or TRBV12-4, with 8 bases lining up with TRBD2. This CDR3 has 16 residues. Trimming at V came to 7 bases and at J to 6 bases, leaving 13 bases not matched to a gene. The CDR3 DNA follows: TGTGCCAGCACCAGCAGGTTGAGCGGGGGACCCGGGGAGCTGTTTTTT. Translating gives CASTSRLSGGPGELFF.

V and J are TRBV20-1 and TRBJ1-5; D might be TRBD1 (6 bases). V gave up 4 bases and J gave up 4 bases, with 8 bases separating them. CDR3 length equals 12 residues. The germline V gene has CDR1 DFQATT and CDR2 SNEGSKA (reference sequence). The CDR3 spells CSANDRNQPQHF. The CDR3 nucleotides are TGCAGTGCTAATGACAGGAATCAGCCCCAGCATTTT.

On this clonotype itself: Germline and junction disagree at one end, which may indicate a read error. The rearrangement uses TRBV7-2 and TRBJ1-6; D remains ambiguous. Per the germline V gene, CDR1 is SGHTA and CDR2 is FQGNSA. The CDR3 is 15 residues long. CDR3 residues: CASSERVVGNSPLHF. CDR3 nucleotide sequence: TGTGCCAGCAGCGAGAGGGTAGTGGGGAATTCACCTCTCCACTTT.

V and J are TRBV7-8 and TRBJ2-7, with a possible D match to TRBD2 (7 bases). This CDR3 contains 15 residues. Trimming left V 1 base short and J 9 bases short, with 19 bases between. Germline CDR1 SGHVS, CDR2 FQNEAQ. The DNA of the CDR3 is TGTGCCAGCAGCTTAGACGGCGGGGGCTCATTGGGGCAGTACTTC. Protein: CASSLDGGGSLGQYF.

In its sample, this clonotype was seen many times. This chain uses TRBV4-1 with TRBJ2-3; tentatively, D is TRBD1 (5 bases). Germline V gene lookup returns CDR1 MGHRA and CDR2 YSYEKL. The CDR3 runs 16 residues. V lost 2 bases, J lost 2 bases, and 14 bases lay in between. This CDR3 is CASSQLAAGYTDTQYF. CDR3 coding DNA: TGCGCCAGCAGCCAACTGGCAGCAGGGTACACAGATACGCAGTATTTT.

V and J are TRBV20-1 and TRBJ2-1; D is ambiguous. Germline lookup yields CDR1 DFQATT and CDR2 SNEGSKA (reference sequence). CDR3 length: 15 residues. Trimming took 0 bases from V and 9 from J, leaving 18 bases between them. The DNA for the CDR3 is TGCAGTGCTAGAGAGGGCGCGGCTAGAACCGGTGAGCAGTTCTTC. As protein: CSAREGAARTGEQFF.

The genes are TRBV25-1 and TRBJ2-3; 8 bases agree with TRBD1. Germline assignment: CDR1 MGHDK and CDR2 SYGVNS. Losses at the gene ends were 5 bases for V and 11 bases for J; bases not matched to a gene: 6. This CDR3 is built from 12 residues. CDR3 in DNA: TGTGCCAGCAGTAGACAGGGGTTGGGGCAGTATTTT. Translating it yields CASSRQGLGQYF.

V usage is TRBV5-1 and J usage is TRBJ1-5; D gene unclear. CDR3 size: 13 residues. Per germline, CDR1 SGHRS and CDR2 YFSETQ. Trimming removed 4 bases at V and 2 bases at J, with 7 bases between. In DNA, the CDR3 is TGCGCCAGCAGCACTACAGGCAATCAGCCCCAGCATTTT. This sequence encodes CASSTTGNQPQHF.

This clonotype was recorded many times. The rearrangement links TRBV7-8 to TRBJ2-7; D may be TRBD1 or TRBD2 (5 bases each). The germline CDR1 and CDR2 sequences are SGHVS and FQNEAQ. The CDR3 runs to 14 residues. Trimming shortened V by 2 bases and J by 5 bases, and 13 bases separated the two germline ends. This chain's CDR3 is CASSLLRDGDEQYV. DNA of the CDR3: TGTGCCAGCAGCTTACTTAGGGACGGTGACGAGCAGTACGTC.

The V call is TRBV29-1, the J call TRBJ1-4; D unresolved. V was trimmed by 0 bases and J by 6 bases, leaving 17 bases between them. CDR1 is SQVTM and CDR2 is ANQGSEA in the germline V gene. This CDR3 is 16 amino acids long. CDR3 in amino acids: CSVEERLRPGDEKLFF. CDR3 nucleotide sequence: TGCAGCGTTGAAGAAAGGTTACGTCCTGGGGATGAAAAACTGTTTTTT.

This clonotype was detected ten times or more. The rearrangement uses TRBV10-2 and TRBJ1-6, with a weak D call TRBD1 (6 bases). V shed 7 bases and J shed 7 bases, with 11 bases lying between them. The CDR3 contains 13 residues. Germline CDR1 and CDR2: WSHSY and SAAADI. The CDR3 region is CASNRQENSPLHF. The CDR3 DNA reads TGCGCCAGCAACAGACAGGAGAATTCACCCCTCCACTTT.

This chain links TRBV20-1 with TRBJ2-7; D unclear. The length of the CDR3 is 14 residues. CDR1 is DFQATT, CDR2 SNEGSKA, per germline (reference sequence). With 5 bases removed from V and 2 bases from J, the gap between germline ends came to 16 bases. The CDR3 loop is CSAVQVQIPYEQYF. CDR3 DNA sequence: TGCAGTGCTGTTCAGGTTCAGATACCCTACGAGCAGTACTTC.

The chain uses TRBV2 and TRBJ1-2, with D maybe TRBD1 (6 bases). Per germline, CDR1 SNHLY and CDR2 FYNNEI. The CDR3 loop spans 11 amino acids. The V and J ends lost 6 bases and 8 bases respectively, with 10 bases between them. The CDR3 here is CASRRGGGYTF. In nucleotides, the CDR3 is TGTGCCAGCAGGCGAGGGGGAGGCTACACCTTC.

Ten or more counts support this clonotype. The chain links TRBV6-1 to TRBJ2-1; D not resolved. V was pared by 0 bases and J by 4 bases, with 13 bases between. There are 16 residues in the CDR3. CDR1 is MNHNS, CDR2 SASEGT, per germline. In nucleotides, the CDR3 is TGTGCCAGCAGTGAAGCAGGGCACTCATATTACAATGAGCAGTTCTTC. This gives the protein CASSEAGHSYYNEQFF.

This rearrangement joins TRBV20-1 to TRBJ1-2; TRBD1 matches 9 bases. Germline V gene lookup returns CDR1 DFQATT and CDR2 SNEGSKA (reference sequence). The V gene end was trimmed by 6 bases and the J gene end by 4 bases; junction bases not matched to a gene: 3. The CDR3 is 12 amino acids. CDR3 DNA sequence: TGCAGTGCCCCGACAGGGGGCTATGGCTACACCTTC. Translating gives CSAPTGGYGYTF.

In regard to this clonotype: Being one base from a much bigger clone, this may be a read error. The chain has TRBV7-8 and TRBJ2-1; 9 bases match TRBD2. Trimming took 2 bases from V and 9 from J; bases not matched to a gene: 8. The V gene's germline CDR1 is SGHVS and CDR2 FQNEAQ. The CDR3 is made up of 15 amino acids. The CDR3 nucleotides read TGTGCCAGCAGCTTAAACAGCGCGGGGGGGGGTGAGCAGTTCTTC. As protein: CASSLNSAGGGEQFF.

This chain joins TRBV7-9 and TRBJ2-7; unclear D gene. Germline CDR1 and CDR2: SEHNR and FQNEAQ (reference sequence). V shed 5 bases and J shed 2 bases, with 10 bases lying between them. This CDR3 is 13 amino acids long. In DNA, the CDR3 is TGTGCCAGCAGCCAGATGGTGACCTACGAGCAGTACTTC. It codes for CASSQMVTYEQYF.

The chain is built from TRBV5-1 and TRBJ2-2; possibly TRBD1 for D (8 bases). The germline V gene has CDR1 SGHRS and CDR2 YFSETQ. This CDR3 has 15 residues. Deletions cut 4 bases from V and 5 bases from J, with 15 bases between. The CDR3, as DNA: TGCGCCAGCAGCACAGGACAGGGAGGGACCGGGGAGCTGTTTTTT. The encoded protein is CASSTGQGGTGELFF.

The V gene is TRBV29-1, the J gene TRBJ2-3; D remains unclear. This CDR3 has 13 amino acids. Germline V lookup: CDR1 SQVTM, CDR2 ANQGSEA. Trimming left V 3 bases short and J 0 bases short, with 7 bases between. In nucleotides, the CDR3 is TGCAGCGTTGAGTCGGCTAGCACAGATACGCAGTATTTT. This codes for CSVESASTDTQYF.

The table lists this clonotype with many counts. The chain is built from TRBV6-4 and TRBJ2-2; D perhaps matches TRBD2 (6 bases). This CDR3 has 17 residues. Trimming cost V 5 bases and J 7 bases, with 23 bases left between them. The V gene's germline CDR1 is MRHNA and CDR2 SNTAGT. CDR3 protein: CASSHGNSAGSNGELFF. The CDR3 DNA reads as TGTGCCAGCAGTCACGGAAATTCGGCGGGGTCGAACGGGGAGCTGTTTTTT.

Only a few counts were recorded for this clonotype. The chain has TRBV20-1 and TRBJ1-2; TRBD1 matches at 9 bases. The J segment lost 4 bases and the V segment lost 6 bases, leaving 9 bases of the junction unmatched. CDR1 DFQATT and CDR2 SNEGSKA come from the germline V gene (reference sequence). The CDR3 runs to 14 residues. CDR3 residues: CSATQGAGGYGYTF. CDR3 sequence (DNA): TGCAGTGCAACACAGGGGGCAGGGGGCTATGGCTACACCTTC.

The rearrangement joins TRBV20-1 to TRBJ2-3; 14 bases are shared with TRBD2. V trimming: 6 bases; J trimming: 4 bases; junction bases outside the gene matches: 9. The CDR3 spans 16 residues. Per the germline V gene, CDR1 is DFQATT and CDR2 is SNEGSKA (reference sequence). The CDR3 DNA is TGCAGTGCGGCCGGGACTAGCGGGAGCTTTCCAGATACGCAGTATTTT. Translated: CSAAGTSGSFPDTQYF.

The J gene is TRBJ2-7, the V gene TRBV7-2; possibly TRBD2 for D (5 bases). Trimming removed 5 bases from V and 10 bases from J, with 15 bases in between. Germline values: CDR1 SGHTA, CDR2 FQGNSA. The CDR3 loop spans 12 amino acids. CDR3 nucleotides: TGTGCCAGCAGCCCCCCTATGGGGAGACAGTACTTC. Encoded protein: CASSPPMGRQYF.